The rows below give T cell receptor beta chains drawn from one sample of a study of graft-versus-host responses after intestinal transplantation. Using immunoSEQ multiplex PCR, the repertoire was profiled, and TCRdb retains in-frame clones only, with some absent. The sample lists some 25,000 clones, 85% to 95% occurring once. The specimen was PBMCs, collected 18 days after transplant. These receptors all stem from a human patient who received an intestinal transplant, so some T cells may come from the graft donor. CDR3s include the opening cysteine and the closing phenylalanine or tryptophan. D genes are given only for firm matches. Clone sizes are given selectively: once, few, many, or a class where the clone is expanded.

NA,TRBJ1-3,TRBV15,NA,TGTGCCAGCGGTGGGGGGGCTGGAAACACCATATATTTT,CASGGGAGNTIYF
NA,TRBJ2-7,TRBV6-1,NA,TGTGCCAGCACCCCCGGGACATATTCTTCCTACGAGCAGTACTTC,CASTPGTYSSYEQYF
NA,TRBJ1-5,TRBV5-1,NA,TGCGCCAGCAGCTTTGATAGCAATCAGCCCCAGCATTTT,CASSFDSNQPQHF
NA,TRBJ2-1,TRBV10-2,NA,TGCGCCAGCAGCGAGTGGCAGGGAGTCAATGAGCAGTTCTTC,CASSEWQGVNEQFF
once,TRBJ1-1,TRBV6-6,NA,TGTGCCAGCAGTTATAGGCGCTTGGGTACTGAAGCTTTCTTT,CASSYRRLGTEAFF
few,TRBJ2-5,TRBV19,NA,TGTGCCAGTAGTGGAAGAGGCGGACTCCGACAAGAGACCCAGTACTTC,CASSGRGGLRQETQYF
NA,TRBJ1-4,TRBV2,NA,TGTGCCAGCAGTGAAGTGACAACTAATGAAAAACTGTTTTTT,CASSEVTTNEKLFF
NA,TRBJ2-7,TRBV27,NA,TGTGCCAGCAGTGCTGGACTCCAGGGGCTATACGAGCAGTACTTC,CASSAGLQGLYEQYF
NA,TRBJ2-1,TRBV7-6,NA,TGTGCCAGCAGCTTTGATTCGTGGGGCGGGGACAGTCGATATGAGCAGTTCTTC,CASSFDSWGGDSRYEQFF
NA,TRBJ1-2,TRBV5-1,NA,TGCGCCAGCAGCTTGGAGGGGTCTAACTATGGCTACACCTTC,CASSLEGSNYGYTF
NA,TRBJ2-7,TRBV13,TRBD1,TGTGCCAGCAGCTCCCACAGGGGTGGGTCCTACGAGCAGTACTTC,CASSSHRGGSYEQYF
NA,TRBJ2-3,TRBV4-1,TRBD2,TGCGCCAGCAGCCAAGACCGGGGACTAGCGGGGGCCCAAACAGATACGCAGTATTTT,CASSQDRGLAGAQTDTQYF
NA,TRBJ2-1,TRBV29-1,NA,TGCAGCGTTGATCGGCGCCTCAATGAGCAGTTCTTC,CSVDRRLNEQFF
NA,TRBJ1-1,TRBV30,NA,TGTGCCTGGAGTCTAAGATTTGAAGCTTTCTTT,CAWSLRFEAFF
NA,TRBJ1-1,TRBV5-1,TRBD1,TGCGCCAGTCGGAACAGGGGCACTGAAGCTTTCTTT,CASRNRGTEAFF
NA,TRBJ2-5,TRBV21-1,NA,TGTGCCACTAAGACTAGCGGGGGACACGGATTCCAAGAGACCCAGTACTTC,CATKTSGGHGFQETQYF
NA,TRBJ2-7,TRBV6-1,TRBD2,TGTGCCAGCAAGCAACACGGGGGGTCCCTATACGAGCAGTACTTC,CASKQHGGSLYEQYF
NA,TRBJ2-3,TRBV9,TRBD2,TGTGCCAGCAGCGTAGCTCGGGGGGGCTTCACAGATACGCAGTATTTT,CASSVARGGFTDTQYF
NA,TRBJ1-1,TRBV4-2,NA,TGTGCCAGCAGCCAAGAGGGTCCATCTGGAGCCGAGCTATTC,CASSQEGPSGAELF
NA,TRBJ2-5,TRBV19,NA,TGTGCCAGTAGTATGGAAGGGGAGGTAGAGACCCAGTACTTC,CASSMEGEVETQYF
NA,TRBJ2-1,TRBV4-1,TRBD2,TGCGCCAGCAGCCAAGACGGGAGCGGGGGGGCCCCCTACAATGAGCAGTTCTTC,CASSQDGSGGAPYNEQFF
few,TRBJ2-7,TRBV19,TRBD2,TGTGCCAGTAGCGGGGGGGCCTACGAGCAGTACTTC,CASSGGAYEQYF
NA,TRBJ2-3,TRBV29-1,TRBD2,TGCAGCGTTGACAGCGGGGGGGCGTGGTCAGATACGCAGTATTTT,CSVDSGGAWSDTQYF
NA,TRBJ1-1,TRBV27,NA,TGTGCCAGCAGTTTATCACCTAATCAGGGAGCTTTCTTT,CASSLSPNQGAFF
NA,TRBJ1-2,TRBV6-1,NA,TGTGCCAGCAGTGAAGAAAGGTACGGTAACTATGGCTACACCTTC,CASSEERYGNYGYTF
NA,TRBJ2-4,TRBV10-2,NA,TGCGCCAGCTGTGACAGCCGGGGCATTCAGTACTTC,CASCDSRGIQYF
NA,TRBJ1-2,TRBV5-1,NA,TGCGCCAGCAGCGGCGGGACAAGAGGAAAAAGGGGCTATGGCTACACCTTC,CASSGGTRGKRGYGYTF
NA,TRBJ2-7,TRBV7-9,TRBD1,TGTGCCAGCAGCTTAGGAACCCGGGACAGGGTGAGGTATACCAGTTTC,CASSLGTRDRVRYTSF